The 28 T cell receptor beta chains presented below share a single source sample, sequenced in a study of cytomegalovirus exposure and HLA in healthy donors. PCR employed 60 Vbeta and 13 Jbeta primers. The assay was immunoSEQ multiplex PCR, and TCRdb's table has in-frame clones only and misses some. The sample includes over 150,000 clones, more than 75% of them seen just once. The sample consisted of PBMCs. Receptors were obtained from a man aged 25-45 years in good health and CMV-seropositive.

The chain uses TRBV2 and TRBJ1-2; D is unclear. The CDR3 totals 15 residues. The germline CDR1 and CDR2 sequences are SNHLY and FYNNEI. The V gene lost 2 bases and the J gene lost 4 bases, with 14 bases spanning the gap. In nucleotides, the CDR3 is TGTGCCAGCAGTGAATGGCCAGCTGAGGGCTATGGCTACACCTTC. It codes for CASSEWPAEGYGYTF.

This clone has only a few counts. The V and J genes are TRBV6-5 and TRBJ2-7; D gene unclear. The CDR3 totals 15 residues. Trimming took off 2 bases at V and 2 bases at J, with 13 bases between the two ends. Germline CDR1 reads MNHEY; CDR2 reads SVGAGI. The CDR3 nucleotides are TGTGCCAGCAGTTACGCCGGCGGAAGAGCCTACGAGCAGTACTTC. The encoded protein is CASSYAGGRAYEQYF.

The V gene is TRBV5-4, the J gene TRBJ2-1, with 8 bases lining up with TRBD2. With V trimmed by 0 bases and J by 3 bases, 2 bases remained unmatched. Germline CDR1 is SGHNT and CDR2 is YYREEE (reference sequence). CDR3 size: 15 residues. CDR3 sequence: CASSLGGLDYNEQFF. The DNA of the CDR3 is TGTGCCAGCAGCTTGGGGGGACTAGACTACAATGAGCAGTTCTTC.

The gene calls are TRBV7-6 and TRBJ2-2; D unresolved. The CDR3 has 15 amino acids. V was cut by 5 bases and J by 4 bases, with 14 bases left in between. Germline CDR1 and CDR2: SGHVS and FNYEAQ. The CDR3 loop is CASSRNSYGTGELFF. CDR3 nucleotide sequence: TGTGCCAGCAGCAGAAACAGTTATGGCACCGGGGAGCTGTTTTTT.

This chain links TRBV20-1 with TRBJ1-2; D is unresolved. The germline V gene has CDR1 DFQATT and CDR2 SNEGSKA (reference sequence). The CDR3 runs to 11 residues. Trimming took 5 bases from V and 3 from J, leaving 7 bases between them. CDR3 loop: CSAVEDYGYTF. The CDR3 nucleotides read TGCAGTGCTGTAGAGGACTATGGCTACACCTTC.

V and J are TRBV4-3 and TRBJ2-3, with no clear D. V gave up 1 base and J gave up 9 bases, with 11 bases separating them. The CDR3 totals 13 residues. The germline gives CDR1 LGHNA, CDR2 YSLEER. The CDR3 nucleotides are TGCGCCAGCAGCCAAGTGAGGAAGACCACGCAGTATTTT. As protein: CASSQVRKTTQYF.

The chain has TRBV6-1 and TRBJ2-3; TRBD1 agrees at 7 bases. Germline V gene data show CDR1 as MNHNS and CDR2 as SASEGT. The CDR3 is 14 amino acids. Trimming removed 3 bases from V and 3 bases from J; junction bases left unmatched: 3. The CDR3 region is CASSEGRGTDTQYF. CDR3 in DNA: TGTGCCAGCAGTGAGGGCAGGGGGACAGATACGCAGTATTTT.

The chain is built from TRBV19 and TRBJ2-6, with a tentative D call TRBD1 (5 bases). This CDR3 region has 17 residues. CDR1 LNHDA and CDR2 SQIVND come from the germline V gene (reference sequence). V was clipped by 4 bases and J by 0 bases, with 13 bases between them. The CDR3 here is CASSTSLQVSGANVLTF. The CDR3 region has the DNA TGTGCCAGTAGTACGAGCCTACAGGTCTCTGGGGCCAACGTCCTGACTTTC. Full variable domain (outside the CDR3, taken from reference TRBV19 and TRBJ2-6): DGGITQSPKYLFRKEGQNVTLSCEQNLNHDAMYWYRQDPGQGLRLIYYSQIVNDFQKGDIAEGYSVSREKKESFPLTVTSAQKNPTAFYLCASSTSLQVSGANVLTFGAGSRLTVL.

On this clone itself: Compared with germline, one end of the junction differs, possibly owing to a read error. This chain connects TRBV7-9 to TRBJ2-1; 12 nucleotides agree with TRBD2. CDR1 and CDR2 from the germline V gene are SEHNR and FQNEAQ (reference sequence). There are 17 residues in the CDR3. CDR3 in amino acids: CSSSFGRSRTSGAVGFF. CDR3 DNA sequence: TGTTCCAGCAGCTTTGGCAGGAGTCGGACTAGCGGGGCCGTCGGGTTCTTC. The whole variable domain, remainder taken from reference TRBV7-9 and TRBJ2-1, is DTGVSQNPRHKITKRGQNVTFRCDPISEHNRLYWYRQTLGQGPEFLTYFQNEAQLEKSRLLSDRFSAERPKGSFSTLEIQRTEQGDSAMYLCSSSFGRSRTSGAVGFFGPGTRLTVL.

The CDR3: CASSERESPETQYF. The CDR3 DNA is TGTGCCAGCAGTGAAAGGGAGTCCCCTGAGACCCAGTACTTC. This chain joins TRBV2 and TRBJ2-5; D is perhaps TRBD2 (5 bases). This CDR3 region has 14 residues. The germline V gene has CDR1 SNHLY and CDR2 FYNNEI. V lost 2 bases and J 5 bases, leaving 12 bases between the germline ends. Supplemented by reference TRBV2 and TRBJ2-5, the full variable domain reads EPEVTQTPSHQVTQMGQEVILRCVPISNHLYFYWYRQILGQKVEFLVSFYNNEISEKSEIFDDQFSVERPDGSNFTLKIRSTKLEDSAMYFCASSERESPETQYFGPGTRLLVL.

This clone was seen once. The chain joins TRBV2 to TRBJ2-4; D unresolved. Trimming stripped 3 bases from V and 8 bases from J, with 14 bases between. The CDR3 covers 14 residues. The germline V gene has CDR1 SNHLY and CDR2 FYNNEI. The CDR3 spells CASSDSPGSHIQYF. DNA for the CDR3: TGTGCCAGCAGTGATTCCCCAGGTAGTCACATTCAGTACTTC.

This clone is a singleton in its sample. CDR3 sequence reads: CASKAGMNTGELFF. The DNA for the CDR3 is TGTGCCAGCAAAGCGGGGATGAACACCGGGGAGCTGTTTTTT. The gene calls are TRBV6-4 and TRBJ2-2; 7 positions match TRBD2. This CDR3 contains 14 residues. Germline lookup yields CDR1 MRHNA and CDR2 SNTAGT. The J segment lost 1 base and the V segment lost 7 bases, leaving 3 bases of the junction unmatched.

The J gene is TRBJ2-3, the V gene TRBV19; 10 bases align to TRBD1. V lost 6 bases to trimming and J lost 4 bases; unmatched junction nucleotides: 13. The germline gives CDR1 LNHDA, CDR2 SQIVND (reference sequence). The CDR3 is 17 residues long. The CDR3 DNA sequence: TGTGCCAGTAGGCAGACCCCCGGGACAGGGGTCCCAGATACGCAGTATTTT. Translation: CASRQTPGTGVPDTQYF.

The chain links TRBV2 to TRBJ2-1; 11 bases fit TRBD2. There are 16 residues in the CDR3. Looked up from germline, CDR1 is SNHLY and CDR2 is FYNNEI. Losses at the gene ends were 4 bases for V and 1 base for J; bases not matched to a gene: 3. The CDR3 DNA is TGTGCCAGCAGTGCACTAGCGGGGGAGTCCTACAATGAGCAGTTCTTC. Translating gives CASSALAGESYNEQFF.

CDR3 coding DNA: TGCGCCAGCAGCAGACAGGCTAACTATGGCTACACCTTC. The encoded protein is CASSRQANYGYTF. V usage is TRBV4-1 and J usage is TRBJ1-2, with D possibly being TRBD1 (6 bases). V lost 5 bases and J lost 0, with 7 bases in between. Looked up from germline, CDR1 is MGHRA and CDR2 is YSYEKL. This CDR3 comprises 13 residues.

This clone was detected once. V gene TRBV7-2 combines with J gene TRBJ2-2, with D hard to call. V lost 3 bases and J 4 bases, leaving 12 bases between the germline ends. Germline assignment: CDR1 SGHTA and CDR2 FQGNSA. The CDR3 length is 15 residues. The CDR3 region is CASSFVSWATGELFF. The CDR3 DNA is TGTGCCAGCAGCTTCGTCAGCTGGGCCACCGGGGAGCTGTTTTTT.

V and J are TRBV6-5 and TRBJ1-2; no firm D call. Trimming pared 7 bases from V and 2 bases from J, leaving 11 bases between. CDR3 length: 13 residues. CDR1 and CDR2 (germline): MNHEY, SVGAGI. Here the CDR3 DNA reads TGTGCCAGCACCGAACACCCGAACTATGGCTACACCTTC. This sequence encodes CASTEHPNYGYTF.

The rearrangement uses TRBV6-6 and TRBJ2-3; no reliable D call. The CDR3 covers 13 residues. Looked up from germline, CDR1 is MNHNY and CDR2 is SVGAGI (reference sequence). V lost 8 bases and J lost 9, with 18 bases in between. The CDR3 DNA is TGTGCCAGCCGCGGAGACTTCCCTTTCACGCAGTATTTT. Translation gives CASRGDFPFTQYF.

V usage is TRBV29-1 and J usage is TRBJ2-2; TRBD2 matches 10 bases. V was clipped by 4 bases and J by 3 bases; unmatched bases: 5. CDR1 and CDR2 (germline): SQVTM, ANQGSEA. The CDR3 contains 15 residues. The CDR3 spells CSVVPLAGDTGELFF. CDR3 sequence (DNA): TGCAGCGTTGTTCCCCTAGCGGGAGACACCGGGGAGCTGTTTTTT.

The J gene is TRBJ2-3, the V gene TRBV5-3; 16 bases are a match to TRBD2. Being an ORF, TRBV5-3 has a function that is uncertain. CDR3 length equals 17 residues. J gave up 6 bases and V 4 bases, and 8 bases lay outside the gene matches. In DNA form, the CDR3 reads TGTGCCAGAAGCCCCGGGACTAGCGGGAGGGCTCTGGATACGCAGTATTTT. Residues: CARSPGTSGRALDTQYF.

This clone was recorded once. This chain uses TRBV19 with TRBJ2-7; maybe TRBD1 (6 bases). Germline lookup yields CDR1 LNHDA and CDR2 SQIVND (reference sequence). The V gene lost 6 bases and the J gene lost 4 bases, with 13 bases spanning the gap. This CDR3 has 13 amino acids. The CDR3 nucleotides read TGTGCCAGTAGCCCCCAGGGGAAGTACGAGCAGTACTTC. It codes for CASSPQGKYEQYF.

This clone was counted only a few times. In DNA form, the CDR3 reads TGCGCCAGCAGCCAGGAGGTTGGAAGAGACGAGCAGTACTTC. Translating it yields CASSQEVGRDEQYF. The chain is built from TRBV4-3 and TRBJ2-7; D perhaps matches TRBD2 (5 bases). Trimming stripped 3 bases from V and 5 bases from J, with 14 bases between. Germline-derived CDR1 and CDR2 are LGHNA and YSLEER. The CDR3 has 14 amino acids.

This clone was picked up one time. V usage is TRBV5-1 and J usage is TRBJ2-3; 8 nucleotides agree with TRBD2. The trim removed 7 bases at V and 4 bases at J, leaving 11 bases unmatched. From germline, CDR1 is SGHRS and CDR2 YFSETQ. The CDR3 is made up of 15 amino acids. CDR3 in amino acids: CASRGGLDGADTQYF. CDR3 coding DNA: TGCGCCAGCCGGGGGGGACTAGACGGTGCAGATACGCAGTATTTT. Looking up the rest from reference TRBV5-1 and TRBJ2-3 gives the full variable domain: KAGVTQTPRYLIKTRGQQVTLSCSPISGHRSVSWYQQTPGQGLQFLFEYFSETQRNKGNFPGRFSGRQFSNSRSEMNVSTLELGDSALYLCASRGGLDGADTQYFGPGTRLTVL.

The chain couples TRBV29-1 to TRBJ2-5, with D maybe TRBD1 (5 bases). The CDR3 extends over 13 amino acids. V lost 7 bases, J lost 5 bases, and 17 bases lay in between. Germline loops: CDR1 SQVTM, CDR2 ANQGSEA. For the CDR3, the DNA is TGCAGCGCCGCGGACAAGCTGGGGGAGACCCAGTACTTC. Amino acid sequence: CSAADKLGETQYF.

V usage is TRBV5-1 and J usage is TRBJ2-2; 15 nucleotides agree with TRBD2. Trimming at V came to 7 bases and at J to 0 bases, leaving 4 bases not matched to a gene. This CDR3 is 17 amino acids long. From germline, CDR1 is SGHRS and CDR2 YFSETQ. CDR3 nucleotide sequence: TGCGCCAGCGCGTGGACTAGCGGGAGGGCGAACACCGGGGAGCTGTTTTTT. It specifies CASAWTSGRANTGELFF. Supplemented by reference TRBV5-1 and TRBJ2-2, the full variable domain reads KAGVTQTPRYLIKTRGQQVTLSCSPISGHRSVSWYQQTPGQGLQFLFEYFSETQRNKGNFPGRFSGRQFSNSRSEMNVSTLELGDSALYLCASAWTSGRANTGELFFGEGSRLTVL.

The genes are TRBV5-1 and TRBJ2-1; D is perhaps TRBD2 (5 bases). This CDR3 is built from 15 residues. Germline V gives CDR1 SGHRS, CDR2 YFSETQ. Trimming removed 1 base from V and 10 bases from J, with 18 bases in between. The CDR3 spells CASSLMGRGDGEQFF. CDR3 sequence (DNA): TGCGCCAGCAGCTTGATGGGTCGGGGAGACGGAGAGCAGTTCTTC.

Only a few counts were recorded for this clone. This chain joins TRBV27 and TRBJ2-3, with 8 nucleotides matching TRBD1. This CDR3 contains 15 residues. Germline loops: CDR1 MNHEY, CDR2 SMNVEV (reference sequence). Trimming removed 5 bases from V and 3 bases from J; junction bases left unmatched: 7. CDR3 amino acids: CASSLWTGKTDTQYF. CDR3 nucleotides: TGTGCCAGCAGTCTTTGGACAGGGAAGACAGATACGCAGTATTTT.

V gene TRBV6-6 combines with J gene TRBJ2-5, with no clear D. The CDR3 is 11 residues long. The ends were cut back, 5 bases at V and 4 bases at J, with 5 bases in the middle. Germline V lookup: CDR1 MNHNY, CDR2 SVGAGI (reference sequence). As DNA, the CDR3 is TGTGCCAGCAGTACGGGAGAGACCCAGTACTTC. Translation gives CASSTGETQYF.